The 28 T cell receptor beta chains below all came from one sample that was sequenced in a study of blood T cell repertoires in COVID-19. The table came from immunoSEQ multiplex PCR; TCRdb's copy has only in-frame clones and leaves some out. The sample has approximately 230,000 clones, roughly 88% seen once. The sequencing sample was made of peripheral blood. Receptor source: a woman between 40 and 50 years old who had recovered from COVID-19.

The V call is TRBV30, the J call TRBJ1-3; 7 bases agree with TRBD1. The CDR3 covers 14 residues. Trimming removed 2 bases from V and 4 bases from J; junction bases left unmatched: 5. Germline V gene lookup returns CDR1 GTSNPN and CDR2 SVGIG (reference sequence). In DNA, the CDR3 is TGTGCCTGGAGTCGAGGGACAGAAGGAAACACCATATATTTT. This gives the protein CAWSRGTEGNTIYF.

This rearrangement joins TRBV7-2 to TRBJ2-1, with 9 bases fitting TRBD2. This CDR3 contains 17 residues. Germline loops: CDR1 SGHTA, CDR2 FQGNSA. The V gene end was trimmed by 0 bases and the J gene end by 3 bases; junction bases not matched to a gene: 6. CDR3 sequence (DNA): TGTGCCAGCAGCTTAGCGCTCCCGACTAGCGGCTACAATGAGCAGTTCTTC. Translated: CASSLALPTSGYNEQFF.

The rearrangement joins TRBV7-9 to TRBJ1-4; D is perhaps TRBD1 (6 bases). The CDR3 covers 14 residues. Looked up from germline, CDR1 is SEHNR and CDR2 is FQNEAQ (reference sequence). V was cut by 5 bases and J by 7 bases, with 14 bases left in between. CDR3 bases: TGTGCCAGCAGCCTGAGCCAGGGGAGTGAAAAACTGTTTTTT. The encoded protein is CASSLSQGSEKLFF.

This clone appeared once. The chain combines TRBV19 with TRBJ2-2; 7 bases are a match to TRBD1. With V trimmed by 4 bases and J by 4 bases, 3 bases remained unmatched. The germline V gene encodes CDR1 LNHDA and CDR2 SQIVND (reference sequence). The CDR3 has 14 amino acids. CDR3 region: CASSTRTGTGELFF. CDR3 nucleotides: TGTGCCAGTAGTACCAGGACAGGCACCGGGGAGCTGTTTTTT.

The chain is built from TRBV28 and TRBJ1-2; the D gene is possibly TRBD1 (5 bases). Germline values: CDR1 MDHEN, CDR2 SYDVKM. Trimming pared 3 bases from V and 5 bases from J, leaving 13 bases between. The CDR3 spans 14 residues. The CDR3 here is CASSLPGLRYGYTF. The CDR3, as DNA: TGTGCCAGCAGTTTGCCAGGGTTGAGATATGGCTACACCTTC.

The chain recombines TRBV28 with TRBJ1-5, with TRBD1 as a possible D gene (5 bases). With 5 bases removed from V and 4 bases from J, the gap between germline ends came to 15 bases. CDR1 MDHEN and CDR2 SYDVKM come from the germline V gene. CDR3 size: 15 residues. The CDR3 reads CASSPSPGGNQPQHF. The CDR3 nucleotides are TGTGCCAGCAGTCCCTCCCCGGGGGGGAATCAGCCCCAGCATTTT.

The rearrangement uses TRBV3-1 (or the pseudogene TRBV3-2) and TRBJ2-2; 8 positions match TRBD2. Germline trimming cut 5 bases from V and 8 bases from J; bases unmatched to any gene: 10. The CDR3 totals 15 residues. Per the germline V gene, CDR1 is LGHDT and CDR2 is YNNKEL (reference sequence). The chain's CDR3 is CASSTERRGVGELFF. In nucleotides, the CDR3 is TGTGCCAGCAGCACCGAGAGGCGGGGGGTAGGGGAGCTGTTTTTT.

The rearrangement uses TRBV5-1 and TRBJ2-5, with D maybe TRBD2 (6 bases). Trimming took off 3 bases at V and 2 bases at J, with 20 bases between the two ends. CDR1 is SGHRS and CDR2 is YFSETQ in the germline V gene. The CDR3 is 17 amino acids. The CDR3 sequence is CASSSPGGDLRQETQYF. The CDR3 nucleotides are TGCGCCAGCAGCTCCCCCGGTGGGGACTTGAGACAAGAGACCCAGTACTTC.

The gene calls are TRBV25-1 and TRBJ1-5; 12 positions agree with TRBD1. The V and J ends lost 6 bases and 7 bases, in that order; junction bases with no gene match: 4. The CDR3 contains 14 residues. The germline V gene encodes CDR1 MGHDK and CDR2 SYGVNS. The DNA of the CDR3 is TGTGCCAGCAGGGGACAGGGGGCTGAACAGCCCCAGCATTTT. This gives the protein CASRGQGAEQPQHF.

This clone was seen a single time. The CDR3 DNA is TGCGCCAGCAGCCAACTCCCTCTGGAGCGCGGGAGTGTGCAGTTCTTC. Amino acid sequence: CASSQLPLERGSVQFF. The V call is TRBV4-3, the J call TRBJ2-1, with 7 bases identical to TRBD2. The J segment lost 12 bases and the V segment lost 2 bases, leaving 16 bases of the junction unmatched. CDR3 length: 16 residues. CDR1 and CDR2 (germline): LGHNA, YSLEER.

CDR3 protein: CASSRTGTNYEQYF. CDR3 in DNA: TGTGCCAGCAGTCGGACAGGAACCAACTACGAGCAGTACTTC. V gene TRBV6-5 combines with J gene TRBJ2-7; 7 nucleotides line up with TRBD1. J gave up 3 bases and V 5 bases, and 7 bases lay outside the gene matches. The CDR3 consists of 14 residues. Germline V gene lookup returns CDR1 MNHEY and CDR2 SVGAGI.

J is TRBJ1-2 and V is TRBV5-6; D possibly corresponds to TRBD1 (6 bases). CDR3 size: 15 residues. Between the trimmed V and J ends, which lost 4 bases and 4 bases, there was a span of 17 bases. Germline assignment: CDR1 SGHDT and CDR2 YYEEEE. This CDR3 reads CASSLRGSRIYGYTF. The CDR3 DNA sequence: TGTGCCAGCAGCCTCAGGGGCTCCAGAATCTATGGCTACACCTTC.

The CDR3 DNA is TGTGCCAGCAGTTACAGCTTATACAATGAGCAGTTCTTC. As protein: CASSYSLYNEQFF. The chain joins TRBV6-2 or TRBV6-3 to TRBJ2-1; D gene ambiguous. CDR1 MNHEY and CDR2 SVGEGT come from the germline V gene. Trimming cost V 2 bases and J 4 bases, with 6 bases left between them. The CDR3 is made up of 13 amino acids.

The chain uses TRBV7-2 and TRBJ2-4; D is possibly TRBD2 (6 bases). This CDR3 is 16 amino acids long. The germline V gene encodes CDR1 SGHTA and CDR2 FQGNSA. With 2 bases removed from V and 1 base from J, the gap between germline ends came to 12 bases. This chain's CDR3 is CASSLWASVAKNIQYF. CDR3 bases: TGTGCCAGCAGCTTATGGGCTAGCGTGGCCAAAAACATTCAGTACTTC.

V and J are TRBV2 and TRBJ2-7, with a possible D match to TRBD1 (6 bases). V was cut by 6 bases and J by 3 bases, with 6 bases left in between. Germline assignment: CDR1 SNHLY and CDR2 FYNNEI. The CDR3 has 11 residues. CDR3 region: CASRDSYEQYF. CDR3 in DNA: TGTGCCAGCAGGGACAGCTACGAGCAGTACTTC.

V gene TRBV11-3 combines with J gene TRBJ2-7; a weak D match, TRBD2 (5 bases). V lost 5 bases to trimming and J lost 4 bases, with 15 bases between them. Germline CDR1 reads SGHNT; CDR2 reads YENEEA. This CDR3 contains 14 residues. The CDR3 DNA sequence: TGTGCCAGCAGCCGCTCGGGATTCGATTACGAGCAGTACTTC. Translation gives CASSRSGFDYEQYF.

This chain links TRBV7-3 with TRBJ2-5; 12 bases line up with TRBD2. From germline, CDR1 is SGHTA and CDR2 FQGTGA. J lost 5 bases, V lost 5 bases, and 9 bases had no gene match. This CDR3 comprises 16 residues. Here the CDR3 DNA reads TGTGCCAGCAGCCCACGAACTAGCGGGGGGAGTGAGACCCAGTACTTC. Translation gives CASSPRTSGGSETQYF.

The chain uses TRBV28 and TRBJ2-7; 9 positions match TRBD2. This CDR3 is 15 amino acids long. J lost 3 bases, V lost 4 bases, and 7 bases had no gene match. CDR1 and CDR2 (germline): MDHEN, SYDVKM. The CDR3 spells CASSYPLAGLYEQYF. CDR3 DNA: TGTGCCAGCAGTTACCCCCTAGCGGGGCTCTACGAGCAGTACTTC.

The chain joins TRBV5-5 to TRBJ2-3; 8 bases map to TRBD2. V was pared by 3 bases and J by 4 bases, with 1 base of the junction left unmatched. CDR1 SGHKS and CDR2 YYEKEE come from the germline V gene (reference sequence). The CDR3 has 13 residues. Here the CDR3 DNA reads TGTGCCAGCAGCTGGACTAGCTCAGATACGCAGTATTTT. Translated: CASSWTSSDTQYF.

CDR3 nucleotides: TGCAGTGCTAGTCCTAGCGGGATCCAAGAGACCCAGTACTTC. Translation: CSASPSGIQETQYF. The chain carries TRBV20-1 and TRBJ2-5, with 9 bases lining up with TRBD2. Germline lookup yields CDR1 DFQATT and CDR2 SNEGSKA (reference sequence). This CDR3 comprises 14 residues. J gave up 1 base and V 3 bases, and 3 bases lay outside the gene matches.

The chain employs TRBV2 and TRBJ2-1, with D possibly TRBD2 on 6 matching bases. Between the trimmed V and J ends, which lost 2 bases and 0 bases, there was a span of 26 bases. The V gene's germline CDR1 is SNHLY and CDR2 FYNNEI. The CDR3 length is 21 residues. CDR3 protein: CASSEPRSARGTPSSYNEQFF. The CDR3 DNA sequence: TGTGCCAGCAGTGAACCGAGGTCAGCGCGGGGAACTCCAAGCTCCTACAATGAGCAGTTCTTC.

This clone has a single count. V is TRBV4-3 and J is TRBJ2-7; 10 bases fit TRBD2. Germline lookup yields CDR1 LGHNA and CDR2 YSLEER. The CDR3 totals 17 residues. J was trimmed by 4 bases and V by 4 bases; bases with no gene match: 13. DNA for the CDR3: TGCGCCAGCAGCCTAAATCCCCCCGGGACTAGCGTTTACGAGCAGTACTTC. Amino acids: CASSLNPPGTSVYEQYF.

This clone was seen only once. The gene calls are TRBV5-6 and TRBJ1-2; 9 positions match TRBD1. The V gene's germline CDR1 is SGHDT and CDR2 YYEEEE. The CDR3 contains 17 residues. The V and J ends lost 4 bases and 8 bases, in that order; junction bases with no gene match: 18. The CDR3 protein is CASSPGTGSALRRGYTF. For the CDR3, the DNA is TGTGCCAGCAGCCCGGGGACAGGGAGTGCCCTGCGGCGAGGCTACACCTTC.

The chain uses TRBV5-1 and TRBJ2-3, with D maybe TRBD1 (6 bases). The CDR3 has 16 residues. Germline assignment: CDR1 SGHRS and CDR2 YFSETQ. Trimming removed 0 bases from V and 1 base from J, with 12 bases in between. The CDR3 DNA is TGCGCCAGCAGCTTGGGCCGGGACACCCGCACAGATACGCAGTATTTT. It yields the protein CASSLGRDTRTDTQYF.

CDR3 sequence (DNA): TGTGCCAGCAGCGCCCAACCCGGGACAGCCCATAATTCACCCCTCCACTTT. Translation gives CASSAQPGTAHNSPLHF. The rearrangement uses TRBV9 and TRBJ1-6; TRBD1 matches at 7 bases. With V trimmed by 3 bases and J by 5 bases, 11 bases remained unmatched. This CDR3 contains 17 residues. Per the germline V gene, CDR1 is SGDLS and CDR2 is YYNGEE. Using reference TRBV9 and TRBJ1-6 for the parts outside the CDR3, the full variable domain is DSGVTQTPKHLITATGQRVTLRCSPRSGDLSVYWYQQSLDQGLQFLIQYYNGEERAKGNILERFSAQQFPDLHSELNLSSLELGDSALYFCASSAQPGTAHNSPLHFGNGTRLTVT.

This clone was counted a single time. This rearrangement joins TRBV24-1 to TRBJ2-7, with unresolved D. The CDR3 loop spans 12 amino acids. V was cut by 4 bases and J by 3 bases, with 6 bases left in between. Per the germline V gene, CDR1 is KGHDR and CDR2 is SFDVKD. The CDR3 DNA follows: TGTGCCACCAGTGAGACGGGCTACGAGCAGTACTTC. Its translation is CATSETGYEQYF.

This clone was counted a single time. The chain has TRBV2 and TRBJ1-2; 7 nucleotides line up with TRBD1. The CDR3 is made up of 16 amino acids. The germline V gene has CDR1 SNHLY and CDR2 FYNNEI. J gave up 0 bases and V 7 bases, and 11 bases lay outside the gene matches. The CDR3 nucleotides read TGTGCCAGCACTCGGGACAGCACAGCTACTAACTATGGCTACACCTTC. Translation: CASTRDSTATNYGYTF.

This sequence joins TRBV24-1 and TRBJ1-4, with TRBD1 as a possible D gene (5 bases). The germline V gene has CDR1 KGHDR and CDR2 SFDVKD. The CDR3 runs to 16 residues. V was clipped by 2 bases and J by 8 bases, with 17 bases between them. CDR3 sequence: CATSDSSQGAGEKLFF. Written as DNA, the CDR3 is TGTGCCACCAGTGATTCATCACAAGGGGCAGGGGAAAAACTGTTTTTT.